This TCR beta chain was recovered during a study of siplizumab effects on memory and regulatory T cells. Study results and caveats: Naive T cells seemed more diverse than memory cells; they also seemed major alloresponse contributors.

Trimming took 3 bases from V and 6 from J, leaving 11 bases between them. Germline-derived CDR1 and CDR2 are MNHNS and SASEGT. The CDR3 has 13 residues. This clone appeared a few times. Its antigen is unidentified. Produced via immunoSEQ multiplex PCR; TCRdb's table is partial and in-frame only. The data hold about 100,000 clones, with around nine tenths observed a single time. Source material: non-Treg CD4+ T cells sorted from blood. This TCR was recovered from a human donor in good health. The V gene is TRBV6-1, the J gene TRBJ1-1, with a weak D call TRBD1 (6 bases). The CDR3 bases are TGTGCCAGCAGTGAGGTCAGGGGCTCTGAAGCTTTCTTT. This encodes CASSEVRGSEAFF.